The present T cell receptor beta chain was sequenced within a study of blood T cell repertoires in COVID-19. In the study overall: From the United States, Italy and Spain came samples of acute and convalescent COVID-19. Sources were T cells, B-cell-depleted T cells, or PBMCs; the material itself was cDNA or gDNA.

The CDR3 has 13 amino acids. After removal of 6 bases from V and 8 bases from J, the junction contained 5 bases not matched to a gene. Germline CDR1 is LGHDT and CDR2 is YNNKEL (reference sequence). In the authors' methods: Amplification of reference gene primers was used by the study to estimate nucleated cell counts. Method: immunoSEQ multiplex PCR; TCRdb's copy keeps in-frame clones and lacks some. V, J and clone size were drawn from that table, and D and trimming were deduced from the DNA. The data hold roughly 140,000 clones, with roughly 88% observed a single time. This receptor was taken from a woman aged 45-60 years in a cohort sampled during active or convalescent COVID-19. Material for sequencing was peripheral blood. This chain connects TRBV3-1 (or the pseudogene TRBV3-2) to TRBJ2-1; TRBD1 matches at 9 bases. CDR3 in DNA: TGTGCCAGCAGAGGACAGGGGCAGGATGAGCAGTTCTTC. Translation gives CASRGQGQDEQFF.